The next 24 T cell receptor beta chains were all read from a single sample in a study of T cell responses to AZD1222 COVID-19 vaccine. Only in-frame clones appear in the TCRdb table, and some are missing; sequencing was by immunoSEQ multiplex PCR. The sample lists fewer than 200,000 clones, over 80% occurring once. The sequenced sample was peripheral blood, obtained on day 0 of AZD1222 vaccination. These receptors were taken from an adult in good health.

The count of this clone is one. The genes are TRBV19 and TRBJ1-4; D perhaps matches TRBD1 (5 bases). Trimming took 3 bases from V and 8 from J, leaving 16 bases between them. Per germline, CDR1 LNHDA and CDR2 SQIVND (reference sequence). The CDR3 extends over 15 amino acids. The CDR3 nucleotides read TGTGCCAGTAGTATTCCCGGAGGGGCCGGGGAAAAACTGTTTTTT. It encodes CASSIPGGAGEKLFF. Drawing the rest from reference TRBV19 and TRBJ1-4, the complete variable domain is DGGITQSPKYLFRKEGQNVTLSCEQNLNHDAMYWYRQDPGQGLRLIYYSQIVNDFQKGDIAEGYSVSREKKESFPLTVTSAQKNPTAFYLCASSIPGGAGEKLFFGSGTQLSVL.

The V gene is TRBV27, the J gene TRBJ2-7; tentative D call: TRBD1 (6 bases). The ends were cut back, 3 bases at V and 1 base at J, with 13 bases in the middle. Looked up from germline, CDR1 is MNHEY and CDR2 is SMNVEV (reference sequence). This CDR3 is built from 15 residues. CDR3 bases: TGTGCCAGCAGTTTTAGGCGGACAGCTTCCTACGAGCAGTACTTC. This gives the protein CASSFRRTASYEQYF.

The chain carries TRBV11-3 and TRBJ1-1; D gene uncertain. V dropped 5 bases and J dropped 1 base, with 14 bases sitting between them. CDR1 is SGHNT, CDR2 YENEEA, per germline. The CDR3 consists of 15 residues. CDR3 in amino acids: CASSPSLGPNTEAFF. The CDR3 nucleotides read TGTGCCAGCAGCCCCAGCTTGGGCCCGAACACTGAAGCTTTCTTT. The full variable domain, completed using reference TRBV11-3 and TRBJ1-1, is EAGVVQSPRYKIIEKKQPVAFWCNPISGHNTLYWYLQNLGQGPELLIRYENEEAVDDSQLPKDRFSAERLKGVDSTLKIQPAELGDSAVYLCASSPSLGPNTEAFFGQGTRLTVV.

This chain connects TRBV5-4 to TRBJ2-2, with D possibly matching TRBD1 (6 bases). CDR3 length equals 16 residues. Trimming removed 3 bases at V and 8 bases at J, with 20 bases between. Germline-derived CDR1 and CDR2 are SGHNT and YYREEE (reference sequence). The CDR3 sequence: CASSSAGQKSLGELFF. The CDR3, as DNA: TGTGCCAGCAGCTCGGCTGGACAGAAGTCCTTGGGGGAGCTGTTTTTT.

The chain combines TRBV6-5 with TRBJ1-2; D remains unclear. Germline CDR1 and CDR2: MNHEY and SVGAGI. The CDR3 has 15 residues. Trimming stripped 7 bases from V and 1 base from J, with 16 bases between. CDR3 region: CASTTRGLGNYGYTF. CDR3 coding DNA: TGTGCCAGCACTACCCGTGGTTTGGGTAACTATGGCTACACCTTC.

The CDR3 DNA follows: TGTGCCAGCAGCTTTCTTGTTAGCATAAATACGCAGTATTTT. Translating it yields CASSFLVSINTQYF. The rearrangement links TRBV5-4 to TRBJ2-3, with D unresolved. The CDR3 covers 14 residues. CDR1 and CDR2 from the germline V gene are SGHNT and YYREEE (reference sequence). Between the trimmed V and J ends, which lost 2 bases and 7 bases, there was a span of 14 bases.

The gene calls are TRBV15 and TRBJ1-1; a possible D gene is TRBD1 (6 bases). Germline values: CDR1 LNHNV, CDR2 YYDKDF (reference sequence). Trimming cost V 3 bases and J 4 bases, with 12 bases left between them. CDR3 length equals 14 residues. The CDR3 reads CATSSPAGVTEAFF. DNA of the CDR3: TGTGCCACCAGCAGTCCCGCAGGGGTCACTGAAGCTTTCTTT.

Note on this clone: The sample carries other DNA sequences with the same CDR3. The chain links TRBV10-3 to TRBJ1-1, with a weak D call TRBD1 (5 bases). The germline gives CDR1 ENHRY, CDR2 SYGVKD. V was clipped by 4 bases and J by 1 base, with 10 bases between them. The CDR3 is 14 residues long. In DNA, the CDR3 is TGTGCCATCAGTGCCTCCGGGGGGAACACTGAAGCTTTCTTT. This translates into CAISASGGNTEAFF.

The rearrangement uses TRBV5-1 and TRBJ2-1; possible D gene TRBD1, 6 bases. Looked up from germline, CDR1 is SGHRS and CDR2 is YFSETQ. This CDR3 comprises 16 residues. Trimming pared 3 bases from V and 2 bases from J, leaving 15 bases between. The CDR3 DNA follows: TGCGCCAGCAGCTCCACCCCTAGGGGGACCTACAATGAGCAGTTCTTC. This translates into CASSSTPRGTYNEQFF.

The chain has TRBV28 and TRBJ1-1; D is undetermined. The CDR3 loop spans 12 amino acids. Per germline, CDR1 MDHEN and CDR2 SYDVKM. V lost 2 bases and J lost 0, with 1 base in between. The CDR3 here is CASSLVNTEAFF. CDR3 DNA: TGTGCCAGCAGTTTAGTGAACACTGAAGCTTTCTTT.

The chain joins TRBV20-1 to TRBJ2-1, with 7 bases fitting TRBD2. Unmatched junction bases numbered 5, after V lost 8 bases and J lost 7 bases. CDR1 and CDR2 (germline): DFQATT, SNEGSKA (reference sequence). This CDR3 contains 11 residues. The CDR3 loop reads CSLGGWNEQFF. CDR3 coding DNA: TGCAGTCTCGGGGGGTGGAATGAGCAGTTCTTC.

The V call is TRBV25-1, the J call TRBJ1-6, with D hard to call. Between the trimmed V and J ends, which lost 8 bases and 4 bases, there was a span of 15 bases. This CDR3 has 15 amino acids. The germline gives CDR1 MGHDK, CDR2 SYGVNS. CDR3 amino acids: CASRPRDRYNSPLHF. The CDR3 DNA is TGTGCCAGCCGTCCCCGGGATCGATATAATTCACCCCTCCACTTT.

V is TRBV11-2 and J is TRBJ2-7; D not certain. Germline V gives CDR1 SGHAT, CDR2 FQNNGV. Trimming left V 2 bases short and J 3 bases short, with 14 bases between. This CDR3 is built from 15 residues. CDR3 sequence: CASSLTSSANYEQYF. As DNA, the CDR3 is TGTGCCAGCAGCTTAACTTCCAGTGCCAACTACGAGCAGTACTTC.

The genes are TRBV6-2 or TRBV6-3 and TRBJ2-3; no definite D call. The CDR3 length is 15 residues. The germline V gene has CDR1 MNHEY and CDR2 SVGEGT. V lost 2 bases and J lost 4, with 13 bases in between. Written as DNA, the CDR3 is TGTGCCAGCAGTTACCGTTTTGTCGACTCAGATACGCAGTATTTT. Residues: CASSYRFVDSDTQYF.

The rearrangement uses TRBV2 and TRBJ1-5; D is undetermined. V lost 3 bases, J lost 6 bases, and 12 bases lay in between. The CDR3 totals 14 residues. Germline values: CDR1 SNHLY, CDR2 FYNNEI. CDR3 sequence (DNA): TGTGCCAGCAGTGAGCCCCCGGAGGGTCAGCCCCAGCATTTT. This sequence encodes CASSEPPEGQPQHF.

The rearrangement joins TRBV9 to TRBJ2-4; D could derive from TRBD1 or TRBD2 (5 bases each). Per the germline V gene, CDR1 is SGDLS and CDR2 is YYNGEE. The CDR3 runs to 13 residues. The V gene lost 0 bases and the J gene lost 8 bases, with 9 bases spanning the gap. CDR3 sequence (DNA): TGTGCCAGCAGCGTAGTCGGGGCTGACATTCAGTACTTC. This encodes CASSVVGADIQYF.

The count of this clone is one. The V gene is TRBV12-5, the J gene TRBJ1-3, with TRBD1 as a possible D gene (5 bases). The germline V and J ends were trimmed by 3 bases and 0 bases, with 18 bases remaining between them. Germline-derived CDR1 and CDR2 are LGHNT and FRNRAP. This CDR3 is 18 amino acids long. The CDR3 DNA reads as TGTGCTAGTGGTTTTTGGGGAAGGGTAGGGGACTCTGGAAACACCATATATTTT. This encodes CASGFWGRVGDSGNTIYF.

This clone was found once. J is TRBJ2-7 and V is TRBV30; no clear D. V was clipped by 1 base and J by 5 bases, with 15 bases between them. Germline CDR1 and CDR2: GTSNPN and SVGIG (reference sequence). The CDR3 sequence is 14 residues long. CDR3 protein: CAWSAGPAPDEQYF. CDR3 nucleotide sequence: TGTGCCTGGAGTGCCGGCCCGGCGCCGGACGAGCAGTACTTC.

In nucleotides, the CDR3 is TGTGCCAGCAGCCCCACCCAGGGGAGGGCAGATACGCAGTATTTT. Protein sequence: CASSPTQGRADTQYF. The rearrangement links TRBV7-9 to TRBJ2-3, with D perhaps TRBD2 (7 bases). The CDR3 covers 15 residues. The V and J ends lost 5 bases and 4 bases respectively, with 16 bases between them. Looked up from germline, CDR1 is SEHNR and CDR2 is FQNEAQ (reference sequence).

This clone has a handful of counts. V usage is TRBV6-6 and J usage is TRBJ2-5; D is unclear. This CDR3 spans 11 amino acids. Trimming left V 5 bases short and J 6 bases short, with 7 bases between. Per the germline V gene, CDR1 is MNHNY and CDR2 is SVGAGI (reference sequence). The CDR3 DNA is TGTGCCAGCAGTCCAGCCCAGACCCAGTACTTC. It codes for CASSPAQTQYF.

V gene TRBV6-2 or TRBV6-3 combines with J gene TRBJ2-1; D is possibly TRBD2 (5 bases). The germline CDR1 and CDR2 sequences are MNHEY and SVGEGT. This CDR3 is built from 15 residues. Between the trimmed V and J ends, which lost 6 bases and 5 bases, there was a span of 17 bases. CDR3 coding DNA: TGTGCCAGCAGCCAACGCCTCGGGGTAAACAATGAGCAGTTCTTC. This encodes CASSQRLGVNNEQFF.

This clone was detected only once. The chain has TRBV3-1 (or the pseudogene TRBV3-2) and TRBJ1-1; possible D gene TRBD1, 5 bases. Germline CDR1 is LGHDT and CDR2 is YNNKEL (reference sequence). Trimming took off 5 bases at V and 1 base at J, with 8 bases between the two ends. The CDR3 contains 13 residues. The CDR3 protein is CASSSGQNTEAFF. The CDR3 DNA reads TGTGCCAGCAGCTCAGGACAGAACACTGAAGCTTTCTTT.

The rearrangement joins TRBV2 to TRBJ1-3; 7 bases fit TRBD1. Germline V CDR1 and CDR2: SNHLY, FYNNEI. With 0 bases clipped from V and 0 bases from J, the junction kept 2 bases outside the gene matches. There are 16 residues in the CDR3. The CDR3 reads CASSEAGQSSGNTIYF. CDR3 bases: TGTGCCAGCAGTGAAGCGGGACAGTCCTCTGGAAACACCATATATTTT.

The V gene is TRBV7-9, the J gene TRBJ1-1; D is unclear. The germline V gene has CDR1 SEHNR and CDR2 FQNEAQ (reference sequence). The CDR3 spans 13 residues. The ends were cut back, 2 bases at V and 6 bases at J, with 10 bases in the middle. CDR3 bases: TGTGCCAGCAGCTTAAACGAACTTGCTGAAGCTTTCTTT. Translating gives CASSLNELAEAFF.